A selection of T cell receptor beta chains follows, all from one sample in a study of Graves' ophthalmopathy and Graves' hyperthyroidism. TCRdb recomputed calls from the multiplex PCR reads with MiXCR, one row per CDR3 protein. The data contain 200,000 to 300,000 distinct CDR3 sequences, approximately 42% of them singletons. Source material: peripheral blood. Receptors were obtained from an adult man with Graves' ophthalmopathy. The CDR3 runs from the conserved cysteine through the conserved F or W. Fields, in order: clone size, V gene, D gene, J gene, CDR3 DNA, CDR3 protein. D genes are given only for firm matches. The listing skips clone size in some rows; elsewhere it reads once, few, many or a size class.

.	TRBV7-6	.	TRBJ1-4	TGTGCCAGCAGCTTAGCGCGAGGGATTAATGAAAAACTGTTTTTT	CASSLARGINEKLFF
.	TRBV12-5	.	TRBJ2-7	TGTGCCAGCACCAACAGGGAAATTTTTCCCTACGAGCAGTACTTC	CASTNREIFPYEQYF
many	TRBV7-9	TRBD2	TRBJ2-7	TGTGCCAGCAGCTTTTTTACTAGCGCGAACTCCTACGAGCAGTACTTC	CASSFFTSANSYEQYF
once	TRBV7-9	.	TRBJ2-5	TGTGCCAGCAGCTTCTCCGACGCGGAGACCCAGTACTTC	CASSFSDAETQYF
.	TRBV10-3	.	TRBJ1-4	TGTGCCATCTCCGCGGGGGGGCCAACTAATGAAAAACTGTTTTTT	CAISAGGPTNEKLFF
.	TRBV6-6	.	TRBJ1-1	TGTGCCAGCAGTTACGGGAACCGTGAAGCTTTCTTT	CASSYGNREAFF
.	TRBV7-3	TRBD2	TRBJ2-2	TGTGCCAGCAGCTCCGGGACTAGCGAGAACACCGGGGAGCTGTTTTTT	CASSSGTSENTGELFF
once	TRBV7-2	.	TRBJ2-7	TGTGCCAGCAGCCCTCCTCCGGGGCAGACCTTCTCCTACGAGCAGTACTTC	CASSPPPGQTFSYEQYF
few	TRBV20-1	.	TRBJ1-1	TGCAGTGCTGCCCCAGGGTTGGGGACTGAAGCTTTCTTT	CSAAPGLGTEAFF
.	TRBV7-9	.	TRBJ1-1	TGTGCCACCGCTCCCGGTCTGAACACTGAAGCTTTCTTT	CATAPGLNTEAFF
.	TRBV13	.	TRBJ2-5	TGTGCCAGCAGCTTATGGGCGGTACAAGAGACCCAGTACTTC	CASSLWAVQETQYF
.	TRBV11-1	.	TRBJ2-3	TGTGCCAGCAGCCTTACAGATACGCAGTATTTT	CASSLTDTQYF
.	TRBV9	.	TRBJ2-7	TGTGCCAGCAGCGCCTTGCCCTACGAGCAGTACTTC	CASSALPYEQYF
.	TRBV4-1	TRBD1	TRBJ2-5	TGCGCCAGCAGCCAAGGGTCGTACTTGGACAGGGGGTCCGGGACCCAGTACTTC	CASSQGSYLDRGSGTQYF
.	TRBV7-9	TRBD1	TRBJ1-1	TGTGCCAGCAGCTTAGCTTTGACAGGGGGCACTGAAGCTTTCTTT	CASSLALTGGTEAFF
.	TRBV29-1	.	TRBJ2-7	TGCAGCGTCATATGGACCCCCCGCGAGCAGTACTTC	CSVIWTPREQYF
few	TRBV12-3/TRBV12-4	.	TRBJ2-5	TGTGCCAGCAGTTTCCGGACTACCCCCGAGACCCAGTACTTC	CASSFRTTPETQYF
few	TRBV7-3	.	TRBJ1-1	TGTGCCAGCAGCTTAAAACCTAGGGACACTGAAGCTTTCTTT	CASSLKPRDTEAFF
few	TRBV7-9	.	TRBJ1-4	TGTGCCAGCAGCTCCGGGCAGGCTGGTGAAAAACTGTTTTTT	CASSSGQAGEKLFF
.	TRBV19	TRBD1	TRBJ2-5	TGTGCCAGTAGTATGGTCCGACAGGGGGCTGAAGAGACCCAGTACTTC	CASSMVRQGAEETQYF
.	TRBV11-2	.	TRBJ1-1	TGTGCCAGCAGCTCCCGAGAGACGGTGAACACTGAAGCTTTCTTT	CASSSRETVNTEAFF
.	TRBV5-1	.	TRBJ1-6	TGCGCCAGCAGCTTGGGGCCGATAAATTCACCCCTCCACTTT	CASSLGPINSPLHF
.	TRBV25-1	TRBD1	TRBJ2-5	TGTGCCAGCAGGCAAGGACAGGGGGGACGTCAAGAGACCCAGTACTTC	CASRQGQGGRQETQYF
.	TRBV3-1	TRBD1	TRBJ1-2	TGTGCCAGCAGCCCCCGGACAGGTGGCTACACCTTC	CASSPRTGGYTF
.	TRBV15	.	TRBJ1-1	TGTGCCACCAGCAGCCATGGACGCACTGAAGCTTTCTTT	CATSSHGRTEAFF
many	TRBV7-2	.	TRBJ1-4	TGTGCCAGCAGCTTAGTGACCGAAAAACTGTTTTTT	CASSLVTEKLFF
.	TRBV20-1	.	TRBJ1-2	TGCAGTGCTAGAGGTTACTATGGCTACACCTTC	CSARGYYGYTF
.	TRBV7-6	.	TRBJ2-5	TGTGCCAGCAGGCGAGGGACCCAGTACTTC	CASRRGTQYF
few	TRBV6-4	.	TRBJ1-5	TGTGCCAGCTCGGTTGACAGGAATCAGCCCCAGCATTTT	CASSVDRNQPQHF
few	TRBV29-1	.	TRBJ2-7	TGCAGCGTTGAAGAAAGGACAGTAAGCTCCTACGAGCAGTACTTC	CSVEERTVSSYEQYF
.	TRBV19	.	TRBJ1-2	TGTGCCAGTCAGGCGGGACTAGGTGAGCGTGGCTACACCTTC	CASQAGLGERGYTF
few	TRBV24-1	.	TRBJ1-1	TGTGCCACCAGGTGGGCAGGGGCGATGAACACTGAAGCTTTCTTT	CATRWAGAMNTEAFF
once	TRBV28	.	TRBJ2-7	TGTGCCAGCAGAGACAGTTTATCCTACGAGCAGTACTTC	CASRDSLSYEQYF
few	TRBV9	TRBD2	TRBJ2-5	TGTGCCAGCAGTGACGCTAGCGGGAGGGCCCCGGAGACCCAGTACTTC	CASSDASGRAPETQYF
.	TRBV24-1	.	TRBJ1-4	TGTGCCACCAGTGAGGCCGGGGACCCGAGTGAAAAACTGTTTTTT	CATSEAGDPSEKLFF
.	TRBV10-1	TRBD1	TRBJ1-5	TGCGCCAGCAGTAAACAGGGGGCCGTTCAGCCCCAGCATTTT	CASSKQGAVQPQHF
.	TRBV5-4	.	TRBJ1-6	TGTGCCAGCAGCGCCGGGAATTCACCCCTCCACTTT	CASSAGNSPLHF
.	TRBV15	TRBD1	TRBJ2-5	TGTGCCACCAGCACTCGGGACAGCCAAGAGACCCAGTACTTC	CATSTRDSQETQYF
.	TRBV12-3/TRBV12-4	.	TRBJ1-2	TGTGCCAGCATCACACCGGGTTATGGCTACACCTTC	CASITPGYGYTF
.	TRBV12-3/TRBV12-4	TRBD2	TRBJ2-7	TGTGCCAGCGGGGTAGCGGGAGGGCCAGCACAGTACTTC	CASGVAGGPAQYF
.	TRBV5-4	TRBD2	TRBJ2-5	TGTGCCAGCAGCCCGGGGACTAGCGGGAGAAAAGAGACCCAGTACTTC	CASSPGTSGRKETQYF